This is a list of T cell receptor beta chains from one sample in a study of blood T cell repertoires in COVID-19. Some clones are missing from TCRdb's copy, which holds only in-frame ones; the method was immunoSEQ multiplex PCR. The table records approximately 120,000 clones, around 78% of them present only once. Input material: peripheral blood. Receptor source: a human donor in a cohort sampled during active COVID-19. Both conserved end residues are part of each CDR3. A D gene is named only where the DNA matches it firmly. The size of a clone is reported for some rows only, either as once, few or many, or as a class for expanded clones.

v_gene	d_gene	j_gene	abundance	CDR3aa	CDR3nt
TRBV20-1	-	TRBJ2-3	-	CSASSARGYTDTQYF	TGCAGTGCTAGTTCGGCCCGGGGTTACACAGATACGCAGTATTTT
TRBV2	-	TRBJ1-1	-	CASVNRENTEAFF	TGTGCCAGCGTGAACAGAGAGAACACTGAAGCTTTCTTT
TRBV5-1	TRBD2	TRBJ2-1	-	CASSLAGGDFNEQFF	TGCGCCAGCAGCTTAGCGGGGGGTGATTTCAATGAGCAGTTCTTC
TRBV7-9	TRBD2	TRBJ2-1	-	CASSWTSGDSYNEQFF	TGTGCCAGCAGTTGGACTAGCGGGGATTCCTACAATGAGCAGTTCTTC
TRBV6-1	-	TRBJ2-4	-	CASSEAVSPAKNIQYF	TGTGCCAGCAGTGAAGCGGTGAGTCCAGCCAAAAACATTCAGTACTTC
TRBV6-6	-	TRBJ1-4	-	CASSYSTRANEKLFF	TGTGCCAGCAGTTACTCTACCAGGGCAAATGAAAAACTGTTTTTT
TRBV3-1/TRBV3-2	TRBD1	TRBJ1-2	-	CASSQAWTGKDGYTF	TGTGCCAGCAGCCAAGCCTGGACAGGGAAGGATGGCTACACCTTC
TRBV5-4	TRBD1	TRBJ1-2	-	CASSPDGTGGLVYTF	TGTGCCAGCAGCCCGGACGGGACAGGGGGTCTTGTCTACACCTTC
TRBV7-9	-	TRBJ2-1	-	CASSLATGYHNEQFF	TGTGCCAGCAGCTTAGCGACCGGGTACCACAATGAGCAGTTCTTC
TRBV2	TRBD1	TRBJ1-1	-	CASSAQGGNTEAFF	TGTGCCAGCAGTGCCCAGGGGGGAAACACTGAAGCTTTCTTT
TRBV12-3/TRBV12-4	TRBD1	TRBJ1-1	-	CASSFGQGQAFF	TGTGCCAGCAGCTTTGGACAGGGACAAGCTTTCTTT
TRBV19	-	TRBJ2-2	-	CASRSGSTYSRNTGELFF	TGTGCCAGCCGTAGTGGTAGTACTTACTCGCGGAACACCGGGGAGCTGTTTTTT
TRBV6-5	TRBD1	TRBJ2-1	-	CASGPGGYNEQFF	TGTGCCAGCGGCCCAGGGGGCTACAATGAGCAGTTCTTC
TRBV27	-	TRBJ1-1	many	CASRQQGYTEAFF	TGTGCCAGCAGACAGCAGGGTTACACTGAAGCTTTCTTT
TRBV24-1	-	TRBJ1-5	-	CATSEPGSNQPQHF	TGTGCCACCAGTGAGCCTGGCTCCAATCAGCCCCAGCATTTT
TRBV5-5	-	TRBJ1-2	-	CASSLTTPPYGYTF	TGTGCCAGCAGCTTAACCACTCCGCCGTATGGCTACACCTTC
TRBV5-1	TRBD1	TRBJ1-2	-	CASSLKTGQGYGYTF	TGCGCCAGCAGCTTGAAGACAGGACAGGGCTATGGCTACACCTTC
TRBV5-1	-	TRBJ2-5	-	CASSPRTSSGETQYF	TGCGCCAGCAGCCCCCGAACTAGCTCAGGAGAGACCCAGTACTTC
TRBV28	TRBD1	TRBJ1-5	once	CASHQQGYQPQHF	TGTGCCAGCCATCAACAGGGGTACCAGCCCCAGCATTTT
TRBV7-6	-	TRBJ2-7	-	CASSLFLAGRDYEQYF	TGTGCCAGCAGCTTATTCCTCGCCGGCAGGGACTACGAGCAGTACTTC
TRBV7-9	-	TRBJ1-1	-	CASRARPTGTSRSEAFF	TGTGCCAGCAGGGCCCGCCCAACAGGGACCTCGCGATCTGAAGCTTTCTTT
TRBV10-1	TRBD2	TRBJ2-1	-	CASSDLSGGLYNEQFF	TGCGCCAGCAGCGACTTGAGCGGGGGGCTATACAATGAGCAGTTCTTC
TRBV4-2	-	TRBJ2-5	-	CASSQSPLATETQYF	TGTGCCAGCAGCCAAAGTCCCCTAGCGACGGAGACCCAGTACTTC
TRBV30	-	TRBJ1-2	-	CAWREGSFYGYTF	TGTGCCTGGAGGGAGGGATCTTTTTATGGCTACACCTTC
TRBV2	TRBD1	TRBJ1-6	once	CASSQRQGEGSPLHF	TGTGCCAGCAGCCAACGACAGGGGGAAGGTTCACCCCTCCACTTT
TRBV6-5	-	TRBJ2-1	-	CASMIGGALNEQFF	TGTGCCAGCATGATCGGCGGGGCCCTCAATGAGCAGTTCTTC
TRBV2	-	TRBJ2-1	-	CASSDRSSYNEQFF	TGTGCCAGCAGTGATCGTAGCTCCTACAATGAGCAGTTCTTC
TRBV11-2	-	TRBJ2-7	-	CASSLGEPGIPYEQYF	TGTGCCAGCAGCTTAGGGGAACCCGGGATTCCCTACGAGCAGTACTTC
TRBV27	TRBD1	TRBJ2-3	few	CASTPGTGYTDTQYF	TGTGCCAGCACCCCCGGGACAGGTTACACAGATACGCAGTATTTT
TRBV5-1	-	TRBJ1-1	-	CASRLKAGVDGTEAFF	TGCGCCAGCAGGCTGAAAGCAGGGGTGGATGGGACTGAAGCTTTCTTT
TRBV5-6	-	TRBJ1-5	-	CASSLGSGQPQHF	TGTGCCAGCAGCTTGGGAAGTGGCCAGCCCCAGCATTTT
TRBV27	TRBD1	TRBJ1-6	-	CASSSTGYSNSPLHF	TGTGCCAGCAGTTCGACAGGGTATAGTAATTCACCCCTCCACTTT
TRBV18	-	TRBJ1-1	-	CASSPPAGSSTEAFF	TGTGCCAGCTCACCGCCGGCAGGGTCGAGCACTGAAGCTTTCTTT
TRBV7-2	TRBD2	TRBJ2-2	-	CASSLDSRGGGELFF	TGTGCCAGCAGCTTAGATAGCCGGGGGGGCGGGGAGCTGTTTTTT
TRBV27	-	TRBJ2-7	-	CASSLSAGERSYEQYF	TGTGCCAGCAGTTTATCGGCAGGGGAGCGCTCCTACGAGCAGTACTTC
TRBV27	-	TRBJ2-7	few	CASSLRRVLAGKQYF	TGTGCCAGCAGTTTAAGAAGGGTGTTGGCGGGCAAGCAGTACTTC
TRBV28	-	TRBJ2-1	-	CASSLGAFYNEQFF	TGTGCCAGCAGTTTAGGGGCCTTCTACAATGAGCAGTTCTTC
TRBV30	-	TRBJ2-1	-	CAWSVTGNGPRQQFF	TGTGCCTGGAGTGTAACAGGGAATGGTCCCCGACAGCAGTTCTTC
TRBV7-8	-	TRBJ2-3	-	CASSPGRGTDTQYF	TGTGCCAGCAGCCCCGGTCGGGGCACAGATACGCAGTATTTT
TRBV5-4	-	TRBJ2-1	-	CASSFGAQSSYNEQFF	TGTGCCAGCAGCTTTGGGGCCCAAAGCTCCTACAATGAGCAGTTCTTC
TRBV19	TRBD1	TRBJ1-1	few	CASSLDRGAEAFF	TGTGCCAGTAGCCTCGACAGGGGAGCTGAAGCTTTCTTT
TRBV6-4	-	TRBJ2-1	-	CASSFWDKDNEQFF	TGTGCCAGCAGTTTTTGGGACAAGGACAATGAGCAGTTCTTC